This T cell receptor beta chain was sequenced in a study of Ad26.COV2.S vaccination and SARS-CoV-2 variants. Described treatment: around 19 received Ad26.COV2.S at low or high dose, single or two shots; five or six received placebo; per-sample allocation not given. Sampling happened 63 days after the first vaccine or placebo injection. Trimming left V 0 bases short and J 0 bases short, with 9 bases between. Per germline, CDR1 MNHNY and CDR2 SVGAGI (reference sequence). This CDR3 contains 16 residues. Generated by immunoSEQ multiplex PCR, the TCRdb table keeps only in-frame clones and is missing some. The sample lists fewer than 900,000 clones; around 90% were seen once.

The TCR sequence derives from a person between 18 and 59 years old who received the Ad26.COV2.S COVID-19 vaccine or a placebo. V gene TRBV6-6 combines with J gene TRBJ1-3, with D perhaps TRBD1 (5 bases). The input for sequencing was peripheral blood, taken in a trial of Ad26.COV2.S vaccine versus placebo. CDR3 loop: CASSYSIGVSGNTIYF. The CDR3 region has the DNA TGTGCCAGCAGTTACTCGATAGGGGTCTCTGGAAACACCATATATTTT.